These 18 T cell receptor beta chains were all obtained from the same sample, sequenced in a study of control samples from healthy donors and cancer patients (dated by TCRdb to 2020 to 2021). Receptor libraries were prepared by the immunoSEQ multiplex PCR assay. This is the immuneACCESS table as TCRdb keeps it, with only in-frame sequences that have V and J called. A part of the clones is gone; compared with another copy, unresolved V genes explain less than half, and the rest is unexplained. This sample has approximately 9,100 clones in its table, and around 90% of those were observed once. The ten largest account for about 20% of the sample. The source material was PBMCs. These receptors came from a man between 60 and 75 years old with colorectal cancer.

V and J are TRBV24-1 and TRBJ2-2; D is possibly TRBD2 (5 bases). Germline assignment: CDR1 KGHDR and CDR2 SFDVKD. V lost 4 bases and J 0 bases, leaving 11 bases between the germline ends. This CDR3 region has 16 residues. CDR3 amino acids: CATSDLGLSNTGELFF. CDR3 nucleotides: TGTGCCACCAGTGACCTTGGACTCTCGAACACCGGGGAGCTGTTTTTT.

V gene TRBV28 combines with J gene TRBJ1-1, with D unclear. The CDR3 consists of 20 residues. Trimming stripped 7 bases from V and 1 base from J, with 31 bases between. The germline CDR1 and CDR2 sequences are MDHEN and SYDVKM. The CDR3 is CASKAPPTTLTRIRNTEAFF. The CDR3 DNA follows: TGTGCCAGCAAAGCCCCCCCCACCACCTTAACTAGAATCAGGAACACTGAAGCTTTCTTT.

The chain recombines TRBV15 with TRBJ1-5; 7 bases map to TRBD1. Germline V gene lookup returns CDR1 LNHNV and CDR2 YYDKDF (reference sequence). The CDR3 contains 15 residues. Germline trimming cut 5 bases from V and 5 bases from J; bases unmatched to any gene: 9. The CDR3 protein is CATSGGTALDQPQHF. The CDR3 bases are TGTGCCACCAGCGGCGGGACAGCCTTAGATCAGCCCCAGCATTTT. The variable domain in full, completed from reference TRBV15 and TRBJ1-5, reads DAMVIQNPRYQVTQFGKPVTLSCSQTLNHNVMYWYQQKSSQAPKLLFHYYDKDFNNEADTPDNFQSRRPNTSFCFLDIRSPGLGDTAMYLCATSGGTALDQPQHFGDGTRLSIL.

J is TRBJ1-1 and V is TRBV5-5; no reliable D call. The ends were cut back, 4 bases at V and 1 base at J, with 8 bases in the middle. Germline CDR1 reads SGHKS; CDR2 reads YYEKEE (reference sequence). The CDR3 extends over 13 amino acids. The CDR3 region is CASSQFWNTEAFF. The CDR3 bases are TGTGCCAGCAGCCAGTTCTGGAACACTGAAGCTTTCTTT.

The rearrangement joins TRBV6-1 to TRBJ2-7; 11 nucleotides match TRBD2. After removal of 6 bases from V and 3 bases from J, the junction contained 7 bases not matched to a gene. CDR3 length equals 15 residues. The germline V gene encodes CDR1 MNHNS and CDR2 SASEGT. The CDR3 here is CASRPPGLAVYEQYF. The CDR3 bases are TGTGCCAGCAGGCCTCCGGGACTAGCGGTCTACGAGCAGTACTTC.

The chain joins TRBV10-3 to TRBJ1-5; 7 positions agree with TRBD1. CDR1 and CDR2 (germline): ENHRY, SYGVKD. The length of the CDR3 is 17 residues. The junction had 11 bases not matched to a gene; V was cut back by 0 bases and J by 6 bases. CDR3 region: CAISESGRQGSRQPQHF. The CDR3 DNA is TGTGCCATCAGTGAGTCAGGTCGACAGGGTTCCCGTCAGCCCCAGCATTTT.

This clone was counted once. The chain uses TRBV9 and TRBJ2-1; TRBD2 agrees at 9 bases. The germline gives CDR1 SGDLS, CDR2 YYNGEE. The CDR3 covers 19 residues. The J segment lost 3 bases and the V segment lost 0 bases, leaving 13 bases of the junction unmatched. The CDR3 sequence: CASSVGGLAPKTGYNEQFF. CDR3 nucleotide sequence: TGTGCCAGCAGCGTAGGGGGACTAGCACCCAAGACTGGCTACAATGAGCAGTTCTTC. The full variable domain, completed using reference TRBV9 and TRBJ2-1, is DSGVTQTPKHLITATGQRVTLRCSPRSGDLSVYWYQQSLDQGLQFLIQYYNGEERAKGNILERFSAQQFPDLHSELNLSSLELGDSALYFCASSVGGLAPKTGYNEQFFGPGTRLTVL.

This chain joins TRBV2 and TRBJ2-2, with 10 bases fitting TRBD2. CDR3 length: 15 residues. The germline CDR1 and CDR2 sequences are SNHLY and FYNNEI. V shed 7 bases and J 4 bases; nucleotides not matched to a gene: 6. The CDR3 nucleotides read TGTGCCAGCAAGGCTAGCGGGGGTGGCACCGGGGAGCTGTTTTTT. It is translated as CASKASGGGTGELFF.

V and J are TRBV5-1 and TRBJ2-3; no reliable D call. This CDR3 spans 19 amino acids. CDR1 is SGHRS and CDR2 is YFSETQ in the germline V gene. Trimming removed 3 bases at V and 7 bases at J, with 30 bases between. CDR3 sequence (DNA): TGCGCCAGCAGCTCCCTTGTCGGCCTCCCACCTTTTGTCAGACATACGCAGTATTTT. The encoded protein is CASSSLVGLPPFVRHTQYF.

This rearrangement joins TRBV10-3 to TRBJ1-2; 12 bases line up with TRBD1. Trimming cost V 2 bases and J 7 bases; bases outside gene matches: 5. There are 15 residues in the CDR3. Germline V gene data show CDR1 as ENHRY and CDR2 as SYGVKD. This chain's CDR3 is CAISEEGQGAVGYTF. The CDR3 bases are TGTGCCATCAGTGAGGAGGGACAGGGGGCGGTTGGCTACACCTTC.

This sequence joins TRBV7-2 and TRBJ2-1; D ambiguous. There are 13 residues in the CDR3. V lost 1 base and J 5 bases, leaving 6 bases between the germline ends. The germline V gene encodes CDR1 SGHTA and CDR2 FQGNSA. The CDR3 loop reads CASSLGHNNEQFF. In DNA form, the CDR3 reads TGTGCCAGCAGCTTAGGTCACAACAATGAGCAGTTCTTC.

V usage is TRBV4-3 and J usage is TRBJ1-1; D may be TRBD1 (5 bases). In germline, CDR1 is LGHNA, CDR2 YSLEER. CDR3 length: 16 residues. The V and J ends lost 3 bases and 1 base respectively, with 15 bases between them. In DNA form, the CDR3 reads TGCGCCAGCAGCCAGGGGCCGGGCAGGACGAACACTGAAGCTTTCTTT. Residues: CASSQGPGRTNTEAFF.

This clone was recorded once. The V and J genes are TRBV28 and TRBJ1-5; D is perhaps TRBD1 (5 bases). Trimming cost V 5 bases and J 2 bases, with 16 bases left between them. Germline assignment: CDR1 MDHEN and CDR2 SYDVKM. This CDR3 has 16 residues. The CDR3: CASSTVWGYGNQPQHF. Written as DNA, the CDR3 is TGTGCCAGCAGTACAGTTTGGGGGTACGGCAATCAGCCCCAGCATTTT.

The CDR3 loop is CASSVRWGEKLFF. The CDR3 nucleotides read TGTGCCAGCAGCGTCCGATGGGGTGAAAAACTGTTTTTT. The J gene is TRBJ1-4, the V gene TRBV2; D is unresolved. The germline V gene has CDR1 SNHLY and CDR2 FYNNEI. V gave up 6 bases and J gave up 7 bases, with 12 bases separating them. This CDR3 has 13 residues.

The gene calls are TRBV5-1 and TRBJ2-1; no clear D. Trimming took off 0 bases at V and 0 bases at J, with 4 bases between the two ends. This CDR3 region has 14 residues. CDR1 and CDR2 (germline): SGHRS, YFSETQ. DNA for the CDR3: TGCGCCAGCAGCTTGGGGAACTCCTACAATGAGCAGTTCTTC. Protein: CASSLGNSYNEQFF. Based on the CDR3 plus reference TRBV5-1 and TRBJ2-1, the full variable domain is KAGVTQTPRYLIKTRGQQVTLSCSPISGHRSVSWYQQTPGQGLQFLFEYFSETQRNKGNFPGRFSGRQFSNSRSEMNVSTLELGDSALYLCASSLGNSYNEQFFGPGTRLTVL.

The chain joins TRBV5-4 to TRBJ2-1, with D perhaps matching TRBD2 (5 bases). Trimming took 1 base from V and 6 from J, leaving 11 bases between them. The CDR3 consists of 14 residues. The germline gives CDR1 SGHNT, CDR2 YYREEE (reference sequence). The CDR3 DNA sequence: TGTGCCAGCAGCTTGCGAGGGAGCGGCAATGAGCAGTTCTTC. Its translation is CASSLRGSGNEQFF.

The V gene is TRBV7-6, the J gene TRBJ2-7, with TRBD1 identical over 9 bases. With 6 bases clipped from V and 5 bases from J, the junction kept 5 bases outside the gene matches. Germline V gene sequence: CDR1 SGHVS, CDR2 FNYEAQ. The CDR3 totals 13 residues. The CDR3 region is CASRPTGGHEQYF. The CDR3 nucleotides are TGTGCCAGCAGACCTACAGGGGGCCACGAGCAGTACTTC. Full variable domain (remainder filled in from reference TRBV7-6 and TRBJ2-7): GAGVSQSPRYKVTKRGQDVALRCDPISGHVSLYWYRQALGQGPEFLTYFNYEAQQDKSGLPNDRFSAERPEGSISTLTIQRTEQRDSAMYRCASRPTGGHEQYFGPGTRLTVT.

The J gene is TRBJ1-5, the V gene TRBV6-6, with 8 bases fitting TRBD1. The CDR3 has 16 amino acids. V dropped 5 bases and J dropped 3; count of bases not matched to a gene: 9. Germline CDR1 reads MNHNY; CDR2 reads SVGAGI (reference sequence). The CDR3 region is CASSRQYRGSNQPQHF. The CDR3 coding sequence is TGTGCCAGCAGTCGTCAGTACAGGGGGTCCAATCAGCCCCAGCATTTT.